This is a list of T cell receptor beta chains from one sample in a study of blood T cell repertoires in COVID-19. Method: immunoSEQ multiplex PCR; TCRdb's copy keeps in-frame clones and lacks some. The sample includes 120,000 to 150,000 clones, approximately 86% of them seen just once. The material sequenced was peripheral blood. These TCRs come from a human donor in a cohort sampled during active COVID-19. Both conserved end residues are part of each CDR3. Each record gives: V gene, clone size, D gene, CDR3 length, J gene, CDR3 protein, CDR3 DNA. The D gene is left open where the match is weak. Size is stated for part of the rows, as once, few or many counts, or as a class when the clone is expanded.

v_gene: TRBV7-9; abundance: NA; d_gene: TRBD2; len: 15; j_gene: TRBJ2-2; CDR3aa: CASSLAGANTGELFF; CDR3nt: TGTGCCAGCAGTCTAGCGGGAGCGAACACCGGGGAGCTGTTTTTT
v_gene: TRBV28; abundance: once; d_gene: NA; len: 15; j_gene: TRBJ2-7; CDR3aa: CASSLGGGGWHEQYF; CDR3nt: TGTGCCAGCAGTTTAGGGGGCGGGGGTTGGCACGAGCAGTACTTC
v_gene: TRBV7-2; abundance: NA; d_gene: TRBD1; len: 16; j_gene: TRBJ1-1; CDR3aa: CASSSRDGTANTEAFF; CDR3nt: TGTGCCAGCAGCTCTAGGGACGGGACAGCGAACACTGAAGCTTTCTTT
v_gene: TRBV5-6; abundance: NA; d_gene: NA; len: 14; j_gene: TRBJ1-3; CDR3aa: CASSLGTAENTIYF; CDR3nt: TGTGCCAGCAGCTTGGGGACAGCAGAAAACACCATATATTTT
v_gene: TRBV29-1; abundance: NA; d_gene: TRBD1; len: 12; j_gene: TRBJ2-7; CDR3aa: CSVRQGSLEQYF; CDR3nt: TGCAGCGTTAGACAGGGGTCCCTCGAGCAGTACTTC
v_gene: TRBV7-2; abundance: NA; d_gene: NA; len: 14; j_gene: TRBJ2-7; CDR3aa: CASSHVSDTYEQYF; CDR3nt: TGTGCCAGCAGCCACGTATCTGACACCTACGAGCAGTACTTC
v_gene: TRBV18; abundance: NA; d_gene: NA; len: 15; j_gene: TRBJ1-4; CDR3aa: CASSGGRSKNEKLFF; CDR3nt: TGTGCCAGCTCAGGAGGGAGGAGTAAAAATGAAAAACTGTTTTTT
v_gene: TRBV27; abundance: once; d_gene: TRBD2; len: 14; j_gene: TRBJ2-1; CDR3aa: CASSWLAGGGEQFF; CDR3nt: TGTGCCAGCAGTTGGCTAGCGGGAGGCGGTGAGCAGTTCTTC
v_gene: TRBV23-1; abundance: NA; d_gene: TRBD1; len: 15; j_gene: TRBJ1-6; CDR3aa: CASSHSDRENSPLHF; CDR3nt: TGCGCCAGCAGTCATAGTGACAGGGAGAATTCACCCCTCCACTTT
v_gene: TRBV4-1; abundance: NA; d_gene: NA; len: 16; j_gene: TRBJ2-7; CDR3aa: CASSQDETGNTYEQYF; CDR3nt: TGCGCCAGCAGCCAAGATGAGACCGGGAACACCTACGAGCAGTACTTC
v_gene: TRBV6-1; abundance: NA; d_gene: NA; len: 14; j_gene: TRBJ2-1; CDR3aa: CASSEAGPGNEQFF; CDR3nt: TGTGCCAGCAGTGAAGCGGGTCCCGGGAATGAGCAGTTCTTC
v_gene: TRBV11-2; abundance: NA; d_gene: NA; len: 14; j_gene: TRBJ2-5; CDR3aa: CASSLEGVRGTQYF; CDR3nt: TGTGCCAGCAGCTTAGAAGGTGTTAGGGGGACCCAGTACTTC
v_gene: TRBV5-1; abundance: once; d_gene: TRBD2; len: 17; j_gene: TRBJ2-1; CDR3aa: CASSSGLAGGLLNEQFF; CDR3nt: TGCGCCAGCAGCTCCGGACTAGCGGGAGGGCTGCTCAATGAGCAGTTCTTC
v_gene: TRBV1; abundance: NA; d_gene: NA; len: 13; j_gene: TRBJ2-5; CDR3aa: CTSSRDNQETQYF; CDR3nt: TGCACCAGCAGCCGGGACAACCAAGAGACCCAGTACTTC
v_gene: TRBV6-6; abundance: NA; d_gene: NA; len: 15; j_gene: TRBJ2-1; CDR3aa: CASRDPFLDNNEQFF; CDR3nt: TGTGCCAGCAGGGATCCCTTTTTGGACAACAATGAGCAGTTCTTC
v_gene: TRBV18; abundance: NA; d_gene: NA; len: 17; j_gene: TRBJ1-2; CDR3aa: CASSPPPPGGLRYGYTF; CDR3nt: TGTGCCAGCTCACCGCCCCCCCCTGGAGGACTTCGCTATGGCTACACCTTC
v_gene: TRBV27; abundance: NA; d_gene: TRBD2; len: 19; j_gene: TRBJ2-7; CDR3aa: CASSDRRDSGGLAVYEQYF; CDR3nt: TGTGCCAGCAGTGACCGTCGGGACAGCGGGGGACTAGCGGTGTACGAGCAGTACTTC
v_gene: TRBV11-2; abundance: NA; d_gene: TRBD1; len: 15; j_gene: TRBJ2-5; CDR3aa: CASSWGQGGQETQYF; CDR3nt: TGTGCCAGCAGTTGGGGACAGGGAGGTCAAGAGACCCAGTACTTC
v_gene: TRBV2; abundance: NA; d_gene: NA; len: 14; j_gene: TRBJ1-5; CDR3aa: CASRGGTFNQPQHF; CDR3nt: TGTGCCAGCAGGGGGGGGACGTTCAATCAGCCCCAGCATTTT
v_gene: TRBV5-1; abundance: NA; d_gene: NA; len: 14; j_gene: TRBJ2-3; CDR3aa: CASSPHTRTDTQYF; CDR3nt: TGCGCCAGCAGCCCCCACACCCGCACAGATACGCAGTATTTT
v_gene: TRBV5-1; abundance: NA; d_gene: NA; len: 14; j_gene: TRBJ1-1; CDR3aa: CASSLDGVGTEAFF; CDR3nt: TGCGCCAGCAGCTTGGACGGGGTTGGCACTGAAGCTTTCTTT
v_gene: TRBV10-3; abundance: NA; d_gene: TRBD2; len: 17; j_gene: TRBJ2-7; CDR3aa: CAIRETTSGRGSYEQYF; CDR3nt: TGTGCCATCAGAGAAACGACTAGCGGGAGGGGGTCCTACGAGCAGTACTTC
v_gene: TRBV29-1; abundance: NA; d_gene: NA; len: 14; j_gene: TRBJ1-2; CDR3aa: CSFRPDTGRDGYTF; CDR3nt: TGCAGCTTTCGACCGGACACAGGGCGAGATGGCTACACCTTC
v_gene: TRBV5-1; abundance: NA; d_gene: TRBD1; len: 16; j_gene: TRBJ1-1; CDR3aa: CASSPGQDSLNTEAFF; CDR3nt: TGCGCCAGCAGCCCTGGACAGGACAGCCTGAACACTGAAGCTTTCTTT
v_gene: TRBV10-3; abundance: NA; d_gene: TRBD1; len: 15; j_gene: TRBJ2-3; CDR3aa: CAIRPGTGDSGTQYF; CDR3nt: TGTGCCATCAGACCCGGGACAGGGGACTCGGGTACGCAGTATTTT
v_gene: TRBV29-1; abundance: NA; d_gene: TRBD2; len: 15; j_gene: TRBJ2-1; CDR3aa: CSVEGDLAGANEQFF; CDR3nt: TGCAGCGTTGAAGGAGATCTAGCGGGAGCAAATGAGCAGTTCTTC
v_gene: TRBV10-1; abundance: NA; d_gene: TRBD2; len: 17; j_gene: TRBJ2-3; CDR3aa: CASSESGTSGRRNTQYF; CDR3nt: TGCGCCAGCAGTGAGTCCGGGACTAGCGGGCGCCGGAATACGCAGTATTTT
v_gene: TRBV6-5; abundance: NA; d_gene: TRBD2; len: 15; j_gene: TRBJ2-7; CDR3aa: CASSPRRRGGNEQYF; CDR3nt: TGTGCCAGCAGTCCCAGGCGTCGGGGGGGCAACGAGCAGTACTTC
v_gene: TRBV18; abundance: NA; d_gene: NA; len: 16; j_gene: TRBJ2-2; CDR3aa: CASSQRTGGDTGELFF; CDR3nt: TGTGCCAGCTCACAACGGACAGGCGGGGACACCGGGGAGCTGTTTTTT
v_gene: TRBV6-5; abundance: once; d_gene: NA; len: 15; j_gene: TRBJ1-1; CDR3aa: CASSYSGRGGTEAFF; CDR3nt: TGTGCCAGCAGTTACTCTGGGAGGGGAGGGACTGAAGCTTTCTTT
v_gene: TRBV6-5; abundance: NA; d_gene: NA; len: 14; j_gene: TRBJ1-5; CDR3aa: CASSLGGGNQPQHF; CDR3nt: TGTGCCAGCAGCCTTGGGGGGGGCAACCAGCCCCAGCATTTT
v_gene: TRBV30; abundance: once; d_gene: TRBD2; len: 14; j_gene: TRBJ2-7; CDR3aa: CAWSKLAGSYEQYF; CDR3nt: TGTGCCTGGAGTAAACTAGCGGGATCGTACGAGCAGTACTTC
v_gene: TRBV4-2; abundance: NA; d_gene: NA; len: 14; j_gene: TRBJ2-1; CDR3aa: CASSQEHSANEQFF; CDR3nt: TGTGCCAGCAGCCAAGAGCATAGCGCAAATGAGCAGTTCTTC
v_gene: TRBV27; abundance: few; d_gene: TRBD2; len: 16; j_gene: TRBJ2-3; CDR3aa: CASSSETSGRRVAQYF; CDR3nt: TGTGCCAGCAGTTCCGAGACTAGCGGGAGAAGAGTTGCGCAGTATTTT
v_gene: TRBV11-3; abundance: few; d_gene: TRBD2; len: 15; j_gene: TRBJ2-1; CDR3aa: CASSFTLARDNEQFF; CDR3nt: TGTGCCAGCAGCTTTACACTAGCGCGGGACAATGAGCAGTTCTTC
v_gene: TRBV30; abundance: few; d_gene: NA; len: 15; j_gene: TRBJ1-3; CDR3aa: CAWRKSGTPLSSIYF; CDR3nt: TGTGCCTGGAGAAAATCCGGGACTCCTTTATCTTCCATATATTTT
v_gene: TRBV2; abundance: NA; d_gene: TRBD2; len: 15; j_gene: TRBJ2-2; CDR3aa: CASGGLAGQYGELFF; CDR3nt: TGTGCCAGCGGCGGACTAGCGGGACAGTACGGGGAGCTGTTTTTT
v_gene: TRBV5-1; abundance: NA; d_gene: NA; len: 13; j_gene: TRBJ1-4; CDR3aa: CASREGWNEKLFF; CDR3nt: TGCGCCAGCAGGGAGGGATGGAATGAAAAACTGTTTTTT
v_gene: TRBV11-2; abundance: NA; d_gene: TRBD2; len: 14; j_gene: TRBJ2-3; CDR3aa: CASSLLAGADTQYF; CDR3nt: TGTGCCAGCAGCTTACTAGCGGGGGCAGATACGCAGTATTTT
v_gene: TRBV7-9; abundance: NA; d_gene: TRBD2; len: 16; j_gene: TRBJ2-5; CDR3aa: CASSLVVAGGQETQYF; CDR3nt: TGTGCCAGCAGCTTAGTCGTAGCGGGGGGACAAGAGACCCAGTACTTC
v_gene: TRBV5-1; abundance: NA; d_gene: NA; len: 13; j_gene: TRBJ2-5; CDR3aa: CASSSGYQETQYF; CDR3nt: TGCGCCAGCAGCTCAGGGTACCAAGAGACCCAGTACTTC
v_gene: TRBV5-6; abundance: NA; d_gene: NA; len: 12; j_gene: TRBJ1-1; CDR3aa: CASSWREVEAFF; CDR3nt: TGTGCCAGCAGCTGGAGGGAGGTTGAAGCTTTCTTT
v_gene: TRBV20-1; abundance: NA; d_gene: NA; len: 11; j_gene: TRBJ1-1; CDR3aa: CSAIHTGWAFF; CDR3nt: TGCAGTGCCATTCATACAGGGTGGGCTTTCTTT
v_gene: TRBV6-1; abundance: NA; d_gene: NA; len: 15; j_gene: TRBJ1-3; CDR3aa: CASSEEDNSGNTIYF; CDR3nt: TGTGCCAGCAGTGAAGAGGACAACTCTGGAAACACCATATATTTT
v_gene: TRBV18; abundance: NA; d_gene: NA; len: 16; j_gene: TRBJ2-5; CDR3aa: CASSGVRDWHQETQYF; CDR3nt: TGTGCCAGCTCAGGGGTCCGGGACTGGCACCAAGAGACCCAGTACTTC
v_gene: TRBV10-3; abundance: NA; d_gene: TRBD2; len: 18; j_gene: TRBJ2-2; CDR3aa: CAISETSGGALGTGELFF; CDR3nt: TGTGCCATCAGTGAGACTAGCGGGGGGGCATTGGGCACCGGGGAGCTGTTTTTT
v_gene: TRBV18; abundance: NA; d_gene: TRBD2; len: 17; j_gene: TRBJ2-5; CDR3aa: CASSPSFETSGQETQYF; CDR3nt: TGTGCCAGCTCACCCTCGTTTGAGACTAGCGGCCAAGAGACCCAGTACTTC
v_gene: TRBV28; abundance: NA; d_gene: NA; len: 14; j_gene: TRBJ2-2; CDR3aa: CASTRGQTAGELFF; CDR3nt: TGTGCCAGCACCAGGGGACAAACGGCCGGGGAGCTGTTTTTT
v_gene: TRBV19; abundance: once; d_gene: NA; len: 13; j_gene: TRBJ2-5; CDR3aa: CASSIVSSETQYF; CDR3nt: TGTGCCAGTAGTATAGTCTCCTCCGAGACCCAGTACTTC
v_gene: TRBV11-2; abundance: once; d_gene: NA; len: 13; j_gene: TRBJ1-5; CDR3aa: CASSLGLSEPQHF; CDR3nt: TGTGCCAGCAGCTTAGGCCTTTCGGAGCCCCAGCATTTT
v_gene: TRBV27; abundance: NA; d_gene: TRBD2; len: 15; j_gene: TRBJ2-5; CDR3aa: CASSLETSGVETQYF; CDR3nt: TGTGCCAGCAGTTTAGAAACTAGCGGGGTGGAGACCCAGTACTTC
v_gene: TRBV27; abundance: NA; d_gene: NA; len: 17; j_gene: TRBJ2-2; CDR3aa: CASSLIPVRDATGELFF; CDR3nt: TGTGCCAGCAGTTTAATACCCGTGCGGGACGCAACCGGGGAGCTGTTTTTT
v_gene: TRBV29-1; abundance: few; d_gene: TRBD2; len: 18; j_gene: TRBJ2-1; CDR3aa: CSVEATSGSLRYYNEQFF; CDR3nt: TGCAGCGTTGAAGCGACTAGCGGGAGCCTCCGATACTACAATGAGCAGTTCTTC
v_gene: TRBV10-2; abundance: NA; d_gene: NA; len: 13; j_gene: TRBJ1-2; CDR3aa: CASKEGQNYGYTF; CDR3nt: TGCGCCAGCAAAGAAGGACAAAACTATGGCTACACCTTC
v_gene: TRBV5-1; abundance: few; d_gene: NA; len: 14; j_gene: TRBJ2-1; CDR3aa: CASSQGGARNEQFF; CDR3nt: TGCGCCAGCAGCCAGGGCGGGGCCCGGAATGAGCAGTTCTTC
v_gene: TRBV7-9; abundance: NA; d_gene: NA; len: 16; j_gene: TRBJ1-4; CDR3aa: CASSLWPTGPGEKLFF; CDR3nt: TGTGCCAGCAGCTTATGGCCTACAGGACCCGGAGAAAAACTGTTTTTT